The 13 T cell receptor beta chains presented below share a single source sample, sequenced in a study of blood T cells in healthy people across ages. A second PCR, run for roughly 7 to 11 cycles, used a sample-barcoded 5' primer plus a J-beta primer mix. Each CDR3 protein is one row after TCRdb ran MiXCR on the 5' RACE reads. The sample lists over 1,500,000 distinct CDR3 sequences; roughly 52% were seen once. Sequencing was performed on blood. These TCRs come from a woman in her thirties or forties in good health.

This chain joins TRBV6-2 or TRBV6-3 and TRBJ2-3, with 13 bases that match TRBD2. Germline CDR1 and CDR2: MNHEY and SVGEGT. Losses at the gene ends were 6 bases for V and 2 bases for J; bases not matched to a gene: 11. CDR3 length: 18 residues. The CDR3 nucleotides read TGTGCCAGCAGCACAGGGACTAGCGGGGTGCGCTCCACAGATACGCAGTATTTT. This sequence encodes CASSTGTSGVRSTDTQYF.

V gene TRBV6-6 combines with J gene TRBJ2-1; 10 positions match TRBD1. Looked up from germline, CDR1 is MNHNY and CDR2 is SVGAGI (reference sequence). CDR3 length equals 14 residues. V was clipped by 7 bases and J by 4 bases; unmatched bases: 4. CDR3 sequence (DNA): TGTGCCAGCAACGGACAGGGGGTTTACAATGAGCAGTTCTTC. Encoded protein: CASNGQGVYNEQFF.

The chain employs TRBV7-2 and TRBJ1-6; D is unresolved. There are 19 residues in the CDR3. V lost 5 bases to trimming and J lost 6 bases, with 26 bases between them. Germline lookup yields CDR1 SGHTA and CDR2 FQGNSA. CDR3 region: CASSRYAAKGSKRNSPLHF. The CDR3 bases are TGTGCCAGCAGCCGGTATGCGGCCAAGGGCAGTAAACGTAATTCACCCCTCCACTTT.

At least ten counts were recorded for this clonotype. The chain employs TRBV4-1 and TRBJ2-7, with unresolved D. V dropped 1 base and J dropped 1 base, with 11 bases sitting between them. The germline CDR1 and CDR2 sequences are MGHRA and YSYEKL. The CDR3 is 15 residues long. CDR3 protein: CASSQVAGSSYEQYF. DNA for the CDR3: TGCGCCAGCAGCCAAGTGGCAGGATCTTCCTACGAGCAGTACTTC.

The CDR3 DNA is TGTGCCAGCAGCTTGAATGTCTTAGGAGGGGGCGCTTGGTACGAGCAGTACTTC. It specifies CASSLNVLGGGAWYEQYF. The gene calls are TRBV5-5 and TRBJ2-7; weak D call: TRBD1 (7 bases). Trimming left V 1 base short and J 4 bases short, with 24 bases between. Germline lookup yields CDR1 SGHKS and CDR2 YYEKEE (reference sequence). The CDR3 has 18 amino acids.

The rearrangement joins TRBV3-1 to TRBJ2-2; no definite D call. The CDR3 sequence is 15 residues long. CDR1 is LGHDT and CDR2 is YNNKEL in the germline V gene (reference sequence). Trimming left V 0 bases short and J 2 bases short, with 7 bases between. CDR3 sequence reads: CASSQDLPNTGELFF. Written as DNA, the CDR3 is TGTGCCAGCAGCCAAGATTTACCCAACACCGGGGAGCTGTTTTTT.

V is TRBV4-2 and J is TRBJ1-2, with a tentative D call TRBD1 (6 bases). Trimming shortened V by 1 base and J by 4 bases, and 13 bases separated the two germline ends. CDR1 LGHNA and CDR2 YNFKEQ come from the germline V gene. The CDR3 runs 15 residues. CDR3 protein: CASSQGKGVTYGYTF. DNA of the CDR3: TGTGCCAGCAGCCAAGGGAAGGGGGTGACCTATGGCTACACCTTC.

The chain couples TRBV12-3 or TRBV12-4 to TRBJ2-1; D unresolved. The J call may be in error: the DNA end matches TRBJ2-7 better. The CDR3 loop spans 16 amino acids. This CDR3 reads CASNDYGSPTYNEQYF. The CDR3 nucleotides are TGTGCCAGCAACGATTATGGTAGCCCGACCTACAATGAGCAGTACTTC.

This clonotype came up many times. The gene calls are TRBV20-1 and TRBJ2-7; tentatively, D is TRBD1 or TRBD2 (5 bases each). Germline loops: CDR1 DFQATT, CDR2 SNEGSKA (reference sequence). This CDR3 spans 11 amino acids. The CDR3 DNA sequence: TGCGCCACGGGACCGAACTACGAGCAGTACTTC. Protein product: CATGPNYEQYF.

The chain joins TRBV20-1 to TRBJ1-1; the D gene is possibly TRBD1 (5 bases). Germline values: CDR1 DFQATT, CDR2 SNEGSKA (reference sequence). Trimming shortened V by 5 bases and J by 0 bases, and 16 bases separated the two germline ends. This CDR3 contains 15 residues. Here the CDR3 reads CSAPSAHRLNTEAFF. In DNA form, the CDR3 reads TGCAGTGCTCCCAGTGCCCACAGGCTGAACACTGAAGCTTTCTTT.

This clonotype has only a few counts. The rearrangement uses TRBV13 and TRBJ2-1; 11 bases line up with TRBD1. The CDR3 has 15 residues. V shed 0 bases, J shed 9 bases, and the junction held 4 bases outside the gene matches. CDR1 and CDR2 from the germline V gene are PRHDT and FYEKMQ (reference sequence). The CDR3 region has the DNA TGTGCCAGCAGCTTAGGCCGGACAGGGGGCAGTGAGCAGTTCTTC. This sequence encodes CASSLGRTGGSEQFF.

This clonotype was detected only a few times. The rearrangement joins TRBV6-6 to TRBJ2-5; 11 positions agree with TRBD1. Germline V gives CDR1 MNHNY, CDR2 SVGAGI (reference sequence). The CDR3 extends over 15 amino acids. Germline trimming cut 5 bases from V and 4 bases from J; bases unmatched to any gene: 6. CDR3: CASSLRTGGAETQYF. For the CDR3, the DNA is TGTGCCAGCAGTCTGAGGACAGGGGGCGCAGAGACCCAGTACTTC.

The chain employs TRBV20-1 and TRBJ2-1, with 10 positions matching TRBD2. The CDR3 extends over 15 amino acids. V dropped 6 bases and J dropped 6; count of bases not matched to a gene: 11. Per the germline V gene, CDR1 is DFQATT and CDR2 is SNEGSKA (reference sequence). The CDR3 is CSAGSPSGGTNEQFF. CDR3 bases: TGCAGTGCCGGATCCCCTAGCGGGGGAACCAATGAGCAGTTCTTC.